These T cell receptor beta chains were read from a single sample in a study of OX40 agonist ivuxolimab in advanced cancers. The table came from immunoSEQ multiplex PCR; TCRdb's copy has only in-frame clones and leaves some out. In the table there are tens of thousands of clones, 85% to 90% of which are singletons. This specimen was CD4+ or CD8+ T cells sorted from blood, taken in a trial of the OX40 agonist ivuxolimab. The source is an adult with an advanced solid tumor such as melanoma, head and neck, liver or kidney cancer. Both conserved end residues are part of each CDR3. A D gene is named only where the DNA matches it firmly. Clone size, where shown, is once, few, many, or a class for clones that have expanded.

j_call,v_call,clone_size,d_call,cdr3_nt,cdr3_aa
TRBJ2-3,TRBV28,-,-,TGTGCCAGCAGTTTAGAGATAGATACGCAGTATTTT,CASSLEIDTQYF
TRBJ1-2,TRBV25-1,-,-,TGTGCCAGCGGGGACTATGGCTACACCTTC,CASGDYGYTF
TRBJ1-1,TRBV6-5,few,-,TGTGCCAGCAGTTATCGAGGGATGACTGAAGCTTTCTTT,CASSYRGMTEAFF
TRBJ2-1,TRBV14,-,TRBD1,TGTGCCAGCAGCCAGACAGGGCGCAATGAGCAGTTCTTC,CASSQTGRNEQFF
TRBJ2-2,TRBV27,once,-,TGTGCCAGCAGTTCGATCACCGCGAAGGGCGGGGAGCTGTTTTTT,CASSSITAKGGELFF
TRBJ1-1,TRBV4-1,-,-,TGCGCCAGCAGCCAAGAGGTTCCGGGAATGAACACTGAAGCTTTCTTT,CASSQEVPGMNTEAFF
TRBJ2-7,TRBV5-1,-,-,TGCGCCAGCAGCCCACGTCAGGGATCGCCCTCCTACGAGCAGTACTTC,CASSPRQGSPSYEQYF
TRBJ2-5,TRBV25-1,-,-,TGTGCCAGCTCGGCTGGCTTGTTAGAGACCCAGTACTTC,CASSAGLLETQYF
TRBJ1-1,TRBV7-9,-,-,TGTGCCAGCAGCCCGTTGAACACTGAAGCTTTCTTT,CASSPLNTEAFF
TRBJ1-5,TRBV15,-,TRBD1,TGTGCCACCAGCGCCCGGACAGGGGGCAATCAGCCCCAGCATTTT,CATSARTGGNQPQHF
TRBJ2-7,TRBV30,-,-,TGTGCCTGGAGTGTAAAGAACAGAGAAATCGAGCAGTACTTC,CAWSVKNREIEQYF
TRBJ2-7,TRBV28,-,-,TGTGCCAGCAGTTTTCGGTCGGCAGGAAACGAGCAGTACTTC,CASSFRSAGNEQYF
TRBJ1-2,TRBV10-1,-,-,TGCGCCAGCAGTGAGGGGCAGAACTATGGCTACACCTTC,CASSEGQNYGYTF
TRBJ1-2,TRBV7-9,-,-,TGTGCCAGCAGCTATTCATCGGGGTTGTCGGGCTACACCTTC,CASSYSSGLSGYTF
TRBJ2-3,TRBV11-3,few,-,TGTGCCAGCAGCTTAGGAACCGTCAAGACCAGCACAGATACGCAGTATTTT,CASSLGTVKTSTDTQYF
TRBJ1-1,TRBV11-3,-,-,TGTGCCAGCAGCTTAGATCGGACAGAAGTAGCTTTCTTT,CASSLDRTEVAFF
TRBJ2-3,TRBV15,-,TRBD2,TGTGCCACCAGCTATTCCGGGACTAGCGGATCCACAGATACGCAGTATTTT,CATSYSGTSGSTDTQYF
TRBJ1-1,TRBV27,-,-,TGTGCCAGCAGTCCCTTAATAGGGGGTCCGAACACTGAAGCTTTCTTT,CASSPLIGGPNTEAFF
TRBJ2-1,TRBV10-3,-,-,TGTGCCATCAGTGATTACGCGGGGACCCCCAGCTCCTACAATGAGCAGTTCTTC,CAISDYAGTPSSYNEQFF
TRBJ2-7,TRBV19,-,TRBD1,TGTGCCAGTAGTATACTGGGGACAGCCTACGAGCAGTACTTC,CASSILGTAYEQYF
TRBJ1-1,TRBV4-3,-,-,TGCGCCAGCAGCCAAGGGAGTCAGAAGAACACTGAAGCTTTCTTT,CASSQGSQKNTEAFF
TRBJ1-3,TRBV5-6,-,-,TGTGCCAGCAGCTTGGTGGGGGCCATTGGCTCTGGAAACACCATATATTTT,CASSLVGAIGSGNTIYF
TRBJ2-6,TRBV28,-,TRBD1,TGTGCCAGCAGTTTAATGGGGGACAGAGCCTCTTCTGGGGCCAACGTCCTGACTTTC,CASSLMGDRASSGANVLTF
TRBJ1-1,TRBV9,once,-,TGTGCCAGCAGTCGGAGGGGGGAGAGGACTGAAGCTTTCTTT,CASSRRGERTEAFF
TRBJ1-2,TRBV27,-,TRBD1,TGTGCCAGCAGCCCGGGACAGGGGATTTCGGGCTACACCTTC,CASSPGQGISGYTF
TRBJ2-7,TRBV2,-,-,TGTGCCAGCAGTACCGGGACACGGGGTGTCGAGCAGTACTTC,CASSTGTRGVEQYF
TRBJ2-1,TRBV11-3,-,-,TGTGCCAGCAGCCAACCTTCGACAGACCCCAATGAGCAGTTCTTC,CASSQPSTDPNEQFF
TRBJ1-5,TRBV4-1,-,TRBD1,TGCGCCAGCAGCCAAGGGACCGGGACAGGCCTTTATAGCAATCAGCCCCAGCATTTT,CASSQGTGTGLYSNQPQHF
TRBJ1-1,TRBV15,-,-,TGTGCCACCAGCAGAGATGGTACTGAAGCTTTCTTT,CATSRDGTEAFF
TRBJ2-1,TRBV5-4,-,TRBD2,TGTGCCAGCAGCGGCACCGGGACTAGCGAAGTAGATGAGCAGTTCTTC,CASSGTGTSEVDEQFF
TRBJ1-1,TRBV19,-,-,TGTGCCACATCTGCAGGGGTAACTGAAGCTTTCTTT,CATSAGVTEAFF
TRBJ2-5,TRBV30,-,-,TGTGCCTGGATTCCTCCTGCAGTAGCAAATTGGTACCAAGAGACCCAGTACTTC,CAWIPPAVANWYQETQYF
TRBJ2-5,TRBV27,-,-,TGTGCCAGCAGTTCCCGTAATCAAGAGACCCAGTACTTC,CASSSRNQETQYF
TRBJ1-1,TRBV7-9,-,-,TGTGCCAGCAGCTTAGACCGGACGTACGCTGAAGCTTTCTTT,CASSLDRTYAEAFF
TRBJ1-5,TRBV7-2,-,-,TGTGCCAGCAGCTTAGCGCTGACAGGAGACAATCAGCCCCAGCATTTT,CASSLALTGDNQPQHF
TRBJ2-7,TRBV7-8,-,TRBD2,TGTGCCAGCAGCTCCGCGCGGCTAGCGGGAGGGCGGGAGCAGTACTTC,CASSSARLAGGREQYF
TRBJ2-7,TRBV6-1,few,-,TGTGCCAGCAGTGACTGGTACGAGCAGTACTTC,CASSDWYEQYF
TRBJ1-2,TRBV30,-,-,TGTGCCTGGAGCCTAGGAGCGGGCAGCCTCTATGGCTACACCTTC,CAWSLGAGSLYGYTF
TRBJ1-1,TRBV6-5,-,-,TGTGCCAGCAGTTACTCGTCGGGGGGCGAAAGAGCTTTCTTT,CASSYSSGGERAFF
TRBJ2-1,TRBV7-2,-,TRBD2,TGTGCCAGCAGCTTATGGCCTAGCGGGGGGAATGAGCAGTTCTTC,CASSLWPSGGNEQFF
TRBJ2-7,TRBV13,many,-,TGTGCCAGCAGCTTAGGGGGGCTCGAGCAGTACTTC,CASSLGGLEQYF
TRBJ1-1,TRBV7-9,-,-,TGTGCCAGCAGTTTAGGGACTGAAGCTTTCTTT,CASSLGTEAFF
TRBJ2-5,TRBV13,once,-,TGTGCCAGCAGCTTAAGGGGTATTTACCTTAGTTATCAAGAGACCCAGTACTTC,CASSLRGIYLSYQETQYF
TRBJ2-1,TRBV7-6,-,TRBD1,TGTGCCAGCAGCTTAGGAACTTACAGGGGGGACGATGAGCAGTTCTTC,CASSLGTYRGDDEQFF
TRBJ2-3,TRBV7-6,-,-,TGTGCCAGCGCACTCAGGGGAGGGGATACGCAGTATTTT,CASALRGGDTQYF
TRBJ2-2,TRBV21-1,-,-,TGTGCCAGCAGAATACTAAAGCGGGTTGCGAACACCGGGGAGCTGTTTTTT,CASRILKRVANTGELFF
TRBJ1-1,TRBV29-1,once,-,TGCAGCGTGGATAACGTAGGGGTTATCATGAACACTGAAGCTTTCTTT,CSVDNVGVIMNTEAFF
TRBJ1-1,TRBV13,-,-,TGTGCCAGCAGCTTAGAGCAGGGACTGAACACTGAAGCTTTCTTT,CASSLEQGLNTEAFF
TRBJ1-4,TRBV28,-,-,TGTGCCAGCAGCCTTCTGACCGGTGCAACTAATGAAAAACTGTTTTTT,CASSLLTGATNEKLFF